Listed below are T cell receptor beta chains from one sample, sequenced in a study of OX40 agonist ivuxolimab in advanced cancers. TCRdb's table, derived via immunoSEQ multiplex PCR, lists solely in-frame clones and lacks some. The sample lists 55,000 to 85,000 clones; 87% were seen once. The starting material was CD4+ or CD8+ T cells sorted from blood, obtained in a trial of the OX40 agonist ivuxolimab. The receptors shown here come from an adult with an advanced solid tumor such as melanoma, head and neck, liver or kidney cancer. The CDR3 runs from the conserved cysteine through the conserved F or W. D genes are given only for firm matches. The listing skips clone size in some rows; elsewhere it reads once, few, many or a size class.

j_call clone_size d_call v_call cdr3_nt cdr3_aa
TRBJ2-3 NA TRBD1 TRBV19 TGTGCCAGTAAAGGGACAGGGCGCACAGATACGCAGTATTTT CASKGTGRTDTQYF
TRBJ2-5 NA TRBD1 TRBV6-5 TGTGCCAGCAGGGGGACAGGGACTGAGACCCAGTACTTC CASRGTGTETQYF
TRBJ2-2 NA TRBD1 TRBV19 TGTGCCAGTAGGAACCCGTCCCGGACAGGGGCCGTCGGGGAGCTGTTTTTT CASRNPSRTGAVGELFF
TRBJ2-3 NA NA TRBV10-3 TGTGCCATCAGTGCTCTGCTTGGGCTCACAGATACGCAGTATTTT CAISALLGLTDTQYF
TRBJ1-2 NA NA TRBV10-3 TGTGCCATCAGTGACCGTAAGGCAGGGAGTTACACCTTC CAISDRKAGSYTF
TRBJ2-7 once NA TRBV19 TGTGCCAGTAGCGCTTCCGGGTATATCTCCTACGAGCAGTACTTC CASSASGYISYEQYF
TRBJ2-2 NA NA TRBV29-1 TGCAGCGTTGTAGGGGGGGCTGGCACCGGGGAGCTGTTTTTT CSVVGGAGTGELFF
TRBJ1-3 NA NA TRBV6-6 TGTGCCAGCAGCCCGGGGTCCCGCTCTGGAAACACCATATATTTT CASSPGSRSGNTIYF
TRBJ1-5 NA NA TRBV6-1 TGTGCCAGCACCCAAAAGGAACAGGCTCGGCCCCAGCATTTT CASTQKEQARPQHF
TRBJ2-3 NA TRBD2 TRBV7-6 TGTGCCAGCAGCTTGGAGACTAGCGTCGATACGCAGTATTTT CASSLETSVDTQYF
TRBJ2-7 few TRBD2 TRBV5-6 TGTGCCAGCAGCCAAAGCGGGAGCTCCCGGGAGGAGCAGTACTTC CASSQSGSSREEQYF
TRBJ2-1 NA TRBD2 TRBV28 TGTGCCAGCAGTCCCCCCGGGACTAGCGGAATTACTCAGTTCTTC CASSPPGTSGITQFF
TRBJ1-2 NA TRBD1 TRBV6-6 TGTGCCAGCAGGGACAGGGCTGGCTACACCTTC CASRDRAGYTF
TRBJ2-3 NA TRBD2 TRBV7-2 TGTGCCAGCAGGGAAATAGCGGGGCACGGTGATACGCAGTATTTT CASREIAGHGDTQYF
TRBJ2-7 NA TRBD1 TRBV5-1 TGCGCCAGCAGCGCCGGACAGGGGTTAACCTACGAGCAGTACTTC CASSAGQGLTYEQYF
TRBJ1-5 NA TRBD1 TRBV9 TGTGCCAGCAGCGCTGCGGACAGGGCCAATCAGCCCCAGCATTTT CASSAADRANQPQHF
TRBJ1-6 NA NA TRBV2 TGTGCCAGCAGGGACAGTCCAAGCTCCTATAATTCACCCCTCCACTTT CASRDSPSSYNSPLHF
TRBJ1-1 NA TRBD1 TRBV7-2 TGTGCCAGCAGCCCAAGGACAGGATCGAACACTGAAGCTTTCTTT CASSPRTGSNTEAFF
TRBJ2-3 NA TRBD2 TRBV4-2 TGTGCCAGCAGCCAAGAAACTAGCGGGGGCCTCACAGATACGCAGTATTTT CASSQETSGGLTDTQYF
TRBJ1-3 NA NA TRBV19 TGTGCCAGTAGTAGGGGAAACTCTGGAAACACCATATATTTT CASSRGNSGNTIYF
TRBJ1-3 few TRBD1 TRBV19 TGTGCCAGTAGTCCGACGGGACAGAACTCTGGAAACACCATATATTTT CASSPTGQNSGNTIYF
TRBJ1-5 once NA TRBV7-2 TGTGCCAGCAGCTTACGCGGGGGGGATCAGCCCCAGCATTTT CASSLRGGDQPQHF
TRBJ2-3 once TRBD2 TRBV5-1 TGCGCCAGCAGCTTGGGGCGGGGGGGCGTCACAGATACGCAGTATTTT CASSLGRGGVTDTQYF
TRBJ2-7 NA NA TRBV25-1 TGTGCCAGCAGCCGGGACAACCACTACGAGCAGTACTTC CASSRDNHYEQYF
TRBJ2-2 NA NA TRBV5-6 TGTGCCAGCGGCCGGAGACGGACTTACACCGGGGAGCTGTTTTTT CASGRRRTYTGELFF
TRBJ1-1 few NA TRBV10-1 TGCGCCAGCAGTGAGTCGAGGGCGGACACTGAAGCTTTCTTT CASSESRADTEAFF
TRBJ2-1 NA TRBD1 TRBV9 TGTGCCAGCAGCGTAGCCCTCGGGACAGGGGTGGAAAATGAGCAGTTCTTC CASSVALGTGVENEQFF
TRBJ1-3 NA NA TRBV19 TGTGCCAGTAGCGGCAGTCCCGGAGAAAACACCATATATTTT CASSGSPGENTIYF
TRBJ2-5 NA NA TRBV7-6 TGTGCCAGCAGCCCCTCCACCTCCGGGGGAACCAACTACTTC CASSPSTSGGTNYF
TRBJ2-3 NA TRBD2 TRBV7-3 TGTGCCAGCAGCTCGGGACTAGCCGTACCCACAGATACGCAGTATTTT CASSSGLAVPTDTQYF
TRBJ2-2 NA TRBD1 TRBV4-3 TGCGCCAGCAGCCAAGATCCGGCCAGGGGGCTGGGCACCGGGGAGCTGTTTTTT CASSQDPARGLGTGELFF
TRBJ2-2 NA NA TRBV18 TGTGCCAGCTCGCGCCGACTACCCAGGGAGACCGGGGAGCTGTTTTTT CASSRRLPRETGELFF
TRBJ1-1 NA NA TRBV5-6 TGTGCCAGCAGCCCGGGGGCATACGGCGCTTTCTTT CASSPGAYGAFF
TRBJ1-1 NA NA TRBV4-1 TGCGCCAGCAGCCAAGAACCGATGAACACTGAAGCTTTCTTT CASSQEPMNTEAFF
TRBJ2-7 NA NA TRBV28 TGTGCCAGCAGTCCCACCGGGTCGATAGCGGCGCAGTACTTC CASSPTGSIAAQYF
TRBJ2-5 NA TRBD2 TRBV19 TGTGCCAGTAGTTCTAGCGGAATCCAAGAGACCCAGTACTTC CASSSSGIQETQYF
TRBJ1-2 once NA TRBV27 TGTGCCAGCAGTTTAAGGGCCGACCATGGCTACACCTTC CASSLRADHGYTF
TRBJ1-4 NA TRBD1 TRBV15 TGTGCCACCAGCAGACAAACAGGGGGAGTTGAAAAACTGTTTTTT CATSRQTGGVEKLFF
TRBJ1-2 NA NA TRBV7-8 TGTGCCAGCAGCTCGGGAAGGAGGGGACATAACTATGGCTACACCTTC CASSSGRRGHNYGYTF
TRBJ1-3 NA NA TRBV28 TGTGCCAGCAGTCTCGGGGGGAGCTCTGGAAACACCATATATTTT CASSLGGSSGNTIYF
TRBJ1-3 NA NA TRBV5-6 TGTGCCAGCAGCAGGTCGGGACTCACCTCTGGAAACACCATATATTTT CASSRSGLTSGNTIYF
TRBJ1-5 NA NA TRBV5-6 TGTGCCAGCAGCCCTTCGACCCGGGGCCCCAATCAGCCCCAGCATTTT CASSPSTRGPNQPQHF
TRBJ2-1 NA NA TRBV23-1 TGCGCCAGCAACCCGGACACCGGCGTCGGTGATGAGCAGTTCTTC CASNPDTGVGDEQFF
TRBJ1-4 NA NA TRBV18 TGTGCCAGCTCACCTGGACGGGCGGAAAAACTGTTTTTT CASSPGRAEKLFF
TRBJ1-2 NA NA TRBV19 TGTGCCAGTAATCTTGCGTCGGACAGTCGGCTCTATGGCTACACCTTC CASNLASDSRLYGYTF
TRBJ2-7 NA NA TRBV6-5 TGTGCCAGCAGCGTAGACTACGAGCAGTACTTC CASSVDYEQYF
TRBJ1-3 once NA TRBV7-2 TGTGCCAGCAGCTTAGGCGGCGCCAGTGGAAACACCATATATTTT CASSLGGASGNTIYF
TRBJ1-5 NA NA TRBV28 TGTGCCAGCAGTTTGGGGACACCACAGCCCCAGCATTTT CASSLGTPQPQHF
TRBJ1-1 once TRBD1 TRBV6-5 TGTGCCAGCAGTTACTCAGGACAGGTGGGGACTGAAGCTTTCTTT CASSYSGQVGTEAFF
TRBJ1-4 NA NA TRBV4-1 TGCGCCAGCAGCCAAGATGGCACCGAGGGGGAAAAACTGTTTTTT CASSQDGTEGEKLFF
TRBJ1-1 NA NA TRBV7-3 TGTGCCAGCAGCGCCGGCCCTGGGAGGAAAGCTTTCTTT CASSAGPGRKAFF
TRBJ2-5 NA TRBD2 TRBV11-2 TGTGCCAGCAGCCACCGCGGTCCAGCGGGGGCTTCCCAAGAGACCCAGTACTTC CASSHRGPAGASQETQYF